Presented here are 6 T cell receptor beta chains from one specimen sequenced in a study of T cells after yellow fever vaccination. TCRdb independently ran MiXCR on the 5' RACE reads; one entry per CDR3 protein. The sample includes approximately 600,000 distinct CDR3 sequences, about 12% of them seen just once. The sample in question was PBMCs, obtained on the day of the yellow fever booster vaccination. The receptors originated from a man aged 30 to 45 who received the YFV17D yellow fever vaccine.

This sequence joins TRBV7-6 and TRBJ2-1, with 10 bases lining up with TRBD2. The CDR3 is 17 amino acids. Germline values: CDR1 SGHVS, CDR2 FNYEAQ. The J segment lost 2 bases and the V segment lost 5 bases, leaving 9 bases of the junction unmatched. CDR3 loop: CASSLLQREGAYNEQFF. The CDR3 DNA reads as TGTGCCAGCAGCCTACTCCAGCGGGAGGGGGCCTACAATGAGCAGTTCTTC.

This clonotype has more than one count but fewer than ten. This chain links TRBV2 with TRBJ2-5; D remains unclear. The CDR3 consists of 13 residues. Between the trimmed V and J ends, which lost 4 bases and 5 bases, there was a span of 11 bases. In germline, CDR1 is SNHLY, CDR2 FYNNEI. Here the CDR3 reads CASSGGLGETQYF. CDR3 nucleotide sequence: TGTGCCAGCAGTGGGGGATTGGGGGAGACCCAGTACTTC.

This clonotype was seen a handful of times. V is TRBV12-3 or TRBV12-4 and J is TRBJ1-2; 9 nucleotides match TRBD1. The length of the CDR3 is 13 residues. Losses at the gene ends were 5 bases for V and 8 bases for J; bases not matched to a gene: 6. The CDR3 DNA reads TGTGCCAGCAGTCGGGACAGGGATGGGGGCTACACCTTC. It yields the protein CASSRDRDGGYTF.

This clonotype has more than one count but fewer than ten. The V and J genes are TRBV5-1 and TRBJ2-7, with TRBD1 matching 7 bases. The ends lost 4 bases at V and 3 bases at J; junction bases unmatched: 7. CDR3 length equals 14 residues. Germline CDR1 SGHRS, CDR2 YFSETQ. In DNA form, the CDR3 reads TGCGCCAGCAGCCCAGTAGGGGGCCGCTACGAGCAGTACTTC. Its translation: CASSPVGGRYEQYF.

This clonotype occurred a few times. The rearrangement links TRBV7-3 to TRBJ2-1; tentatively, D is TRBD1 (5 bases). CDR3 length: 15 residues. From germline, CDR1 is SGHTA and CDR2 FQGTGA. V was clipped by 5 bases and J by 0 bases, with 11 bases between them. CDR3 coding DNA: TGTGCCAGCAGCCGCAGGGTCAGCTCCTACAATGAGCAGTTCTTC. Amino acid sequence: CASSRRVSSYNEQFF.

Comments on this clonotype: One end of the junction does not line up with germline, which may come from a read error. This chain uses TRBV5-4 with TRBJ2-5; no clear D gene. Germline-derived CDR1 and CDR2 are SGHNT and YYREEE (reference sequence). CDR3 length equals 15 residues. The CDR3 DNA reads as TGTGCCAGCAGCTCCGTAGAGAGCCTACAAGAGACTCAGTACTTC. Residues: CASSSVESLQETQYF.